These 11 T cell receptor beta chains were sequenced from one sample in a study of blood T cells in healthy people across ages. Then a second PCR, running roughly 7 to 11 cycles, was carried out with a sample-barcoded 5' primer and a J-beta primer mix. One entry per CDR3 protein, called by TCRdb with MiXCR from the 5' RACE reads. The table includes under 800,000 distinct CDR3 sequences, roughly 44% detected once. Material: blood. The source is a woman between 55 and 75 years old in good health.

This clonotype was detected only a few times. The chain carries TRBV7-9 and TRBJ2-5; 9 bases agree with TRBD1. Matching the DNA end better, TRBJ2-7 makes the J call doubtful. Germline V gives CDR1 SEHNR, CDR2 FQNEAQ (reference sequence). This CDR3 comprises 15 residues. CDR3 nucleotides: TGTGCCAGCAGCTCGTACAGGGGGCGATCCTACGAGCAGTACTTC. This gives the protein CASSSYRGRSYEQYF.

The rearrangement uses TRBV24-1 and TRBJ2-1; 10 bases are a match to TRBD1. Germline CDR1 reads KGHDR; CDR2 reads SFDVKD. V was pared by 3 bases and J by 8 bases, with 9 bases of the junction left unmatched. The CDR3 covers 16 residues. The CDR3 region is CATSDKRDRGVDEQFF. In DNA, the CDR3 is TGTGCCACCAGTGATAAACGGGACAGGGGTGTCGATGAGCAGTTCTTC.

This clonotype was seen just once. This sequence joins TRBV29-1 and TRBJ2-1; 13 nucleotides line up with TRBD2. This CDR3 contains 14 residues. Germline assignment: CDR1 SQVTM and CDR2 ANQGSEA. Trimming cost V 7 bases and J 7 bases; bases outside gene matches: 7. This chain's CDR3 is CSAGLAGEYNEQFF. CDR3 bases: TGCAGCGCTGGACTAGCGGGAGAGTATAATGAGCAGTTCTTC.

This clonotype was detected only a few times. The chain is built from TRBV28 and TRBJ2-1; unclear D gene. V was shortened by 6 bases and J by 7 bases, with 22 bases between the two germline ends. The germline gives CDR1 MDHEN, CDR2 SYDVKM. The CDR3 runs 16 residues. DNA of the CDR3: TGTGCCAGCAGCACCCCCGGAAGCTTGGATGAGAATGAGCAGTTCTTC. This codes for CASSTPGSLDENEQFF.

This chain connects TRBV15 to TRBJ1-5; no clear D. CDR1 LNHNV and CDR2 YYDKDF come from the germline V gene (reference sequence). Between the trimmed V and J ends, which lost 4 bases and 1 base, there was a span of 8 bases. CDR3 size: 14 residues. In nucleotides, the CDR3 is TGTGCCACCAGCAAGACTGTAAGCAATCAGCCCCAGCATTTT. Encoded protein: CATSKTVSNQPQHF. The full variable domain, rest sourced from reference TRBV15 and TRBJ1-5, is DAMVIQNPRYQVTQFGKPVTLSCSQTLNHNVMYWYQQKSSQAPKLLFHYYDKDFNNEADTPDNFQSRRPNTSFCFLDIRSPGLGDTAMYLCATSKTVSNQPQHFGDGTRLSIL.

The sample holds a few counts of this clonotype. V usage is TRBV12-3 or TRBV12-4 and J usage is TRBJ2-1, with 9 bases identical to TRBD2. With V trimmed by 5 bases and J by 8 bases, 10 bases remained unmatched. CDR3 size: 15 residues. As DNA, the CDR3 is TGTGCCAGCAGTCCCTCTAGTAGCGGGAGCCATGAGCAGTTCTTC. Its protein product is CASSPSSSGSHEQFF.

V usage is TRBV9 and J usage is TRBJ2-1; TRBD2 agrees at 11 bases. V lost 3 bases and J lost 5; bases outside the gene matches: 7. The germline V gene encodes CDR1 SGDLS and CDR2 YYNGEE. CDR3 length: 16 residues. CDR3 coding DNA: TGTGCCAGCAGCGAGGGGACTAGCGGAAGGGACAATGAGCAGTTCTTC. Translating it yields CASSEGTSGRDNEQFF.

J is TRBJ2-5 and V is TRBV20-1; 7 bases map to TRBD1. The length of the CDR3 is 14 residues. V was pared by 1 base and J by 11 bases, with 13 bases of the junction left unmatched. Looked up from germline, CDR1 is DFQATT and CDR2 is SNEGSKA (reference sequence). CDR3 in amino acids: CSARGQGQGWEQYF. CDR3 coding DNA: TGCAGTGCTAGAGGACAGGGTCAAGGGTGGGAGCAGTACTTC.

V and J are TRBV11-1 and TRBJ2-1; the D gene could be TRBD1 or TRBD2 (5 bases each). Trimming took off 3 bases at V and 13 bases at J, with 13 bases between the two ends. CDR1 is SGHAT and CDR2 is FQDESV in the germline V gene (reference sequence). The CDR3 sequence is 12 residues long. The CDR3 loop is CASSLAGTDQFF. Written as DNA, the CDR3 is TGTGCCAGCAGCTTGGCCGGGACCGATCAGTTCTTC.

The rearrangement links TRBV5-8 to TRBJ2-7; the D is unclear. The germline V gene encodes CDR1 SGHTS and CDR2 YDEGEE. V lost 3 bases to trimming and J lost 2 bases, with 9 bases between them. The CDR3 is 13 residues long. In DNA, the CDR3 is TGTGCCAGCAGCTATAAATCAGCCTACGAGCAGTACTTC. Its protein product is CASSYKSAYEQYF.

This clonotype was counted a few times. The V call is TRBV20-1, the J call TRBJ2-7, with D possibly being TRBD2 (5 bases). The germline V and J ends were trimmed by 6 bases and 3 bases, with 18 bases remaining between them. This CDR3 has 14 amino acids. The V gene's germline CDR1 is DFQATT and CDR2 SNEGSKA (reference sequence). In nucleotides, the CDR3 is TGCAGTGCCCCGGACTTTCTGGGGAACTACGAGCAGTACTTC. It yields the protein CSAPDFLGNYEQYF.